Listed below are T cell receptor beta chains from one sample, sequenced in a study of blood T cell repertoires in COVID-19. Some clones are missing from TCRdb's copy, which holds only in-frame ones; the method was immunoSEQ multiplex PCR. The repertoire holds about 140,000 clones, with about 89% as singletons. Sequenced material: PBMCs or T cells enriched from blood (not recorded which). The receptors originated from a man between 60 and 75 years old who had recovered from COVID-19. The CDR3 runs from the conserved cysteine through the conserved F or W. The order of the fields is D gene, V gene, clone size, CDR3 length, J gene, CDR3 protein, CDR3 DNA. D genes are given only for firm matches. Clone size is shown for a subset of rows, as once, few, many or a class of expanded clone.

D gene: .
V gene: TRBV6-1
clone size: .
CDR3 length: 14
J gene: TRBJ2-7
CDR3 protein: CASSDPDSYYEQYF
CDR3 DNA: TGTGCCAGCAGTGATCCCGACAGCTACTACGAGCAGTACTTC

D gene: TRBD2
V gene: TRBV7-6
clone size: few
CDR3 length: 15
J gene: TRBJ2-2
CDR3 protein: CASSLTSGRNGELFF
CDR3 DNA: TGTGCCAGCAGCTTGACTAGCGGGAGAAACGGGGAGCTGTTTTTT

D gene: .
V gene: TRBV28
clone size: .
CDR3 length: 14
J gene: TRBJ1-5
CDR3 protein: CASVSPPGWQPQHF
CDR3 DNA: TGTGCCAGCGTATCCCCCCCGGGTTGGCAGCCCCAGCATTTT

D gene: .
V gene: TRBV11-2
clone size: .
CDR3 length: 15
J gene: TRBJ1-2
CDR3 protein: CASSLDRGEVYGYTF
CDR3 DNA: TGTGCCAGCAGCTTAGATCGTGGGGAGGTTTATGGCTACACCTTC

D gene: .
V gene: TRBV7-6
clone size: .
CDR3 length: 15
J gene: TRBJ1-1
CDR3 protein: CASSLVTGPNTEAFF
CDR3 DNA: TGTGCCAGCAGCTTAGTGACAGGACCGAACACTGAAGCTTTCTTT

D gene: .
V gene: TRBV7-8
clone size: .
CDR3 length: 13
J gene: TRBJ2-5
CDR3 protein: CASTPGVVETQYF
CDR3 DNA: TGTGCCAGCACCCCGGGAGTCGTGGAGACCCAGTACTTC

D gene: TRBD2
V gene: TRBV10-3
clone size: .
CDR3 length: 17
J gene: TRBJ2-5
CDR3 protein: CAISASHGREGQETQYF
CDR3 DNA: TGTGCCATCAGTGCATCACACGGACGGGAGGGCCAGGAGACCCAGTACTTC

D gene: .
V gene: TRBV4-1
clone size: few
CDR3 length: 18
J gene: TRBJ1-5
CDR3 protein: CASSQEETGTRPFLPQHF
CDR3 DNA: TGCGCCAGCAGCCAAGAAGAGACCGGGACACGACCGTTTTTGCCCCAGCATTTT

D gene: .
V gene: TRBV5-1
clone size: .
CDR3 length: 15
J gene: TRBJ2-7
CDR3 protein: CASSLAAGKSYEQYF
CDR3 DNA: TGCGCCAGCAGCTTGGCAGCAGGGAAGTCCTACGAGCAGTACTTC

D gene: TRBD1
V gene: TRBV2
clone size: .
CDR3 length: 13
J gene: TRBJ2-7
CDR3 protein: CASSGQGPYEQYF
CDR3 DNA: TGTGCCAGCAGCGGACAGGGCCCCTACGAGCAGTACTTC

D gene: TRBD1
V gene: TRBV4-1
clone size: .
CDR3 length: 14
J gene: TRBJ2-7
CDR3 protein: CATSNRGSSYEQYF
CDR3 DNA: TGCGCCACTTCCAACAGGGGTAGCTCCTACGAGCAGTACTTC

D gene: .
V gene: TRBV24-1
clone size: .
CDR3 length: 14
J gene: TRBJ2-3
CDR3 protein: CATSERRGGDTQYF
CDR3 DNA: TGTGCCACCAGTGAACGGAGGGGAGGAGATACGCAGTATTTT

D gene: TRBD2
V gene: TRBV10-2
clone size: .
CDR3 length: 15
J gene: TRBJ2-1
CDR3 protein: CASSRVAGGYNEQFF
CDR3 DNA: TGCGCCAGCTCCCGGGTAGCGGGAGGTTACAATGAGCAGTTCTTC

D gene: TRBD1
V gene: TRBV2
clone size: .
CDR3 length: 15
J gene: TRBJ2-3
CDR3 protein: CASGGRDRGSDTQYF
CDR3 DNA: TGTGCCAGCGGGGGGAGGGACAGGGGTTCAGATACGCAGTATTTT

D gene: TRBD1
V gene: TRBV20-1
clone size: .
CDR3 length: 15
J gene: TRBJ2-6
CDR3 protein: CSASDRDTGANVLTF
CDR3 DNA: TGCAGTGCTAGTGACAGGGACACTGGGGCCAACGTCCTGACTTTC

D gene: .
V gene: TRBV28
clone size: .
CDR3 length: 15
J gene: TRBJ1-2
CDR3 protein: CASSLRGRPNYGYTF
CDR3 DNA: TGTGCCAGCTCGCTGCGGGGGAGGCCGAACTATGGCTACACCTTC

D gene: .
V gene: TRBV11-2
clone size: few
CDR3 length: 16
J gene: TRBJ2-2
CDR3 protein: CASSSVRGRSTGELFF
CDR3 DNA: TGTGCCAGCAGCTCCGTTCGGGGGAGGAGCACCGGGGAGCTGTTTTTT

D gene: .
V gene: TRBV18
clone size: .
CDR3 length: 16
J gene: TRBJ1-6
CDR3 protein: CASSPGTTASWAPLHF
CDR3 DNA: TGTGCCAGCTCACCAGGGACAACTGCTTCGTGGGCACCCCTCCACTTT

D gene: .
V gene: TRBV12-3/TRBV12-4
clone size: .
CDR3 length: 13
J gene: TRBJ1-5
CDR3 protein: CASSLGGRQPQHF
CDR3 DNA: TGTGCCAGCAGTTTAGGGGGGCGCCAACCCCAGCATTTT

D gene: .
V gene: TRBV18
clone size: .
CDR3 length: 13
J gene: TRBJ1-1
CDR3 protein: CASSAGLNTEAFF
CDR3 DNA: TGTGCCAGCTCAGCAGGGCTGAACACTGAAGCTTTCTTT